These 4 T cell receptor beta chains were all obtained from the same sample, sequenced in a study of Graves' ophthalmopathy and Graves' hyperthyroidism. Scientists amplified the TCR beta CDR3 regions from RNA transcripts. Following a first-round RT-PCR that used HTBI primers, a second-round multiplex PCR was carried out. TCRdb itself ran the multiplex PCR reads through MiXCR, one entry per CDR3 protein. Of about 48,000 distinct CDR3 sequences in the sample, around half were seen once. Specimen: peripheral blood. These receptors all come from an adult man with Graves' ophthalmopathy.

The chain employs TRBV11-2 and TRBJ2-5; 8 bases map to TRBD1. CDR3 length equals 17 residues. CDR1 is SGHAT, CDR2 FQNNGV, per germline. Losses at the gene ends were 0 bases for V and 5 bases for J; bases not matched to a gene: 11. CDR3 DNA sequence: TGTGCCAGCAGCTTAGACGTATCGGACAGGGTCGGTGAGACCCAGTACTTC. Amino acids: CASSLDVSDRVGETQYF.

This clonotype is categorized as medium-sized. The gene calls are TRBV7-2 and TRBJ1-2; D gene uncertain. Trimming took 0 bases from V and 10 from J, leaving 6 bases between them. The CDR3 has 11 amino acids. Germline V lookup: CDR1 SGHTA, CDR2 FQGNSA. This chain's CDR3 is CASSLAYAYTF. CDR3 nucleotides: TGTGCCAGCAGCTTAGCTTACGCCTACACCTTC.

Turning to this clonotype: One end of the junction fails to match germline, which may point to a read error. The V gene is TRBV4-2, the J gene TRBJ1-2; D is uncertain. The CDR3 is made up of 14 amino acids. Per the germline V gene, CDR1 is LGHNA and CDR2 is YNFKEQ. The CDR3 DNA reads as TGTACCAGCAACCAAGATAGGGCCGATTATGGCTACACCTTC. This sequence encodes CTSNQDRADYGYTF.

This clonotype was counted ten times or more. This chain joins TRBV20-1 and TRBJ2-1; 10 positions agree with TRBD2. V gave up 6 bases and J gave up 4 bases; unmatched junction bases: 6. The germline V gene has CDR1 DFQATT and CDR2 SNEGSKA (reference sequence). CDR3 length: 14 residues. CDR3 DNA: TGCAGTGCGCCTCCTAGCGGGGGATACAATGAGCAGTTCTTC. Translated, it gives CSAPPSGGYNEQFF.